The entry below gives a single T cell receptor (beta chain) sequence along with its context. This CDR3 region has 11 residues. Germline V lookup: CDR1 SQVTM, CDR2 ANQGSEA. V was shortened by 3 bases and J by 12 bases, with 14 bases between the two germline ends. The data are from a study of CD8 T cells in ankylosing spondylitis. MiXCR was run by TCRdb on the 5' RACE reads, yielding one entry per CDR3 protein. The data show around 210,000 distinct CDR3 sequences, with under 8.5% seen just once and 4.8% held by the top ten. This chain uses TRBV29-1 with TRBJ1-2; a possible D gene is TRBD1 (5 bases). Source material: blood, either unsorted or a sorted T cell fraction (not recorded which). The sequence derives from a female donor with ankylosing spondylitis or in good health (not recorded which). CDR3 bases: TGCAGCGTTGACGGGGGGATCGGCCACACCTTC. The encoded protein is CSVDGGIGHTF.